The 5 T cell receptor beta chains in this list originate from one sample, sequenced in a study of regulatory and conventional T cells in RAG deficiency. Here immunoSEQ multiplex PCR was the method, and the copy in TCRdb shows in-frame clones only, minus some. The sample contains about 30,000 clones, 75% to 95% of which appear only once. Regulatory T cells were sorted from blood as CD4+ CD25-high CD127-low cells. The data were also submitted as part of a second study, on regulatory T cells. Per that paper: The primer mix had 52 TRBV and 13 TRBJ primers.

The sequenced sample consisted of Tregs sorted from blood. These receptors were taken from a human donor in good health.

This chain connects TRBV6-5 to TRBJ1-6; TRBD1 matches 7 bases. Germline V gene lookup returns CDR1 MNHEY and CDR2 SVGAGI. Trimming removed 1 base from V and 7 bases from J; junction bases left unmatched: 1. The CDR3 spans 14 residues. This chain's CDR3 is CASSYWTGNSPLHF. CDR3 nucleotide sequence: TGTGCCAGCAGTTACTGGACAGGCAATTCACCCCTCCACTTT.

This rearrangement joins TRBV5-1 to TRBJ1-2; D unclear. Germline V gene lookup returns CDR1 SGHRS and CDR2 YFSETQ. The V gene lost 0 bases and the J gene lost 3 bases, with 9 bases spanning the gap. The CDR3 is 14 residues long. The chain's CDR3 is CASSLGWKDYGYTF. The CDR3 nucleotides read TGCGCCAGCAGCTTGGGGTGGAAAGACTATGGCTACACCTTC.

CDR3 sequence reads: CASSMRGGNPYNEQFF. The CDR3 bases are TGTGCCAGTAGTATGAGGGGCGGGAACCCCTACAATGAGCAGTTCTTC. The chain is built from TRBV19 and TRBJ2-1; possibly TRBD2 for D (6 bases). Germline values: CDR1 LNHDA, CDR2 SQIVND (reference sequence). With 3 bases removed from V and 2 bases from J, the gap between germline ends came to 14 bases. The CDR3 runs to 16 residues.

In DNA form, the CDR3 reads TGTGCCAGCAGCCTACGACAGGGAGGGTTTTATAGCAATCAGCCCCAGCATTTT. Residues: CASSLRQGGFYSNQPQHF. The chain joins TRBV11-2 to TRBJ1-5; 7 bases are a match to TRBD1. V lost 5 bases and J lost 0; bases outside the gene matches: 13. The germline V gene has CDR1 SGHAT and CDR2 FQNNGV. The CDR3 has 18 residues.

CDR3 nucleotides: TGTGCCACCAGCAGGGGGCTTGCTAATGAAAAACTGTTTTTT. Translating gives CATSRGLANEKLFF. J is TRBJ1-4 and V is TRBV28, with TRBD1 matching 8 bases. Germline-derived CDR1 and CDR2 are MDHEN and SYDVKM. V dropped 10 bases and J dropped 3; count of bases not matched to a gene: 7. CDR3 length: 14 residues.